This TCR beta chain stems from a study of long-term antiretroviral therapy in people with HIV. immunoSEQ v3.0 was run at survey level. Sequencing efforts were directed toward roughly 35,000-55,000 T-cell genomes per sample. Assay: immunoSEQ multiplex PCR; the TCRdb copy retains only in-frame clones and omits some. The table shows about 25,000 clones, with 80% to 90% occurring only once. Study-level findings and limits: Whichever time point was examined, clones expanded before ART dominated the repertoire.

V lost 6 bases, J lost 2 bases, and 11 bases lay in between. CDR3 size: 13 residues. Germline lookup yields CDR1 SGHDT and CDR2 YYEEEE. A single count supports this clone. Its antigen remains unknown. Sequenced here: unsorted PBMCs, sampled 1.8 years before starting antiretroviral therapy. This receptor was identified in a man in his fifties or sixties with HIV. V usage is TRBV5-6 and J usage is TRBJ2-5; D might be TRBD1 (6 bases). Here the CDR3 reads CASTTGPQETQYF. DNA for the CDR3: TGTGCCAGCACAACAGGGCCTCAAGAGACCCAGTACTTC.